The present TCR beta chain was sequenced within a study of cytomegalovirus exposure and HLA in healthy donors. Study-wide context: Early on, a data release was issued that held roughly 84 million unique TCRs from HLA-typed donors.

Remarks on this clone: What it binds is unknown.

General study findings and limits: Earlier analysis found most TCR beta V segments productive about 87% or about 30% of the time. HLA alleles were associated with 17,000 or so TCR beta sequences in a later analysis at 0.05 false discovery rate. From TCR beta sequences, most subjects' HLA-A and HLA-B alleles were reportedly predicted accurately.

The CDR3 loop spans 13 amino acids. Germline V gene data show CDR1 as MNHNS and CDR2 as SASEGT. Trimming took off 7 bases at V and 3 bases at J, with 10 bases between the two ends. PCR involved 60 Vbeta and 13 Jbeta primers. Clones were read by immunoSEQ multiplex PCR, and TCRdb kept only the in-frame ones, dropping some. The sample carries 250,000 or so clones, 70% to 90% recorded once. V is TRBV6-1 and J is TRBJ1-5; D unresolved. The origin of this receptor is a woman in her fifties or sixties in good health and CMV-seropositive. The source material was PBMCs. Here the CDR3 reads CASKSGNNQPQHF. The CDR3 DNA sequence: TGTGCCAGCAAATCCGGGAACAATCAGCCCCAGCATTTT.